This T cell receptor beta chain was retrieved from a study of blood T cell repertoires in COVID-19. Across the whole study: Both acute and convalescent COVID-19 samples were obtained from the United States, Italy and Spain. Sample material is recorded as cDNA or gDNA derived from T cells, B-cell-depleted T cells, or PBMCs.

Per the authors' pipeline: Nucleated cell counts were estimated from reference gene primer amplification. The table came from immunoSEQ multiplex PCR; TCRdb's copy has only in-frame clones and leaves some out. V and J calls plus clone size are reproduced from that table; the DNA served to infer D and trimming. Among roughly 250,000 clones, around 90% were seen once, and the ten largest hold about 0.8%. The clonotype originates from a young woman with acute or convalescent COVID-19. Sequenced: peripheral blood.

CDR3 nucleotide sequence: TGTGCCAGCAGCTACCGGGACAGGGGAAACCCTGAAGCTTTCTTT. Its protein is CASSYRDRGNPEAFF. The chain links TRBV7-9 to TRBJ1-1, with 10 bases fitting TRBD1. This CDR3 contains 15 residues. J lost 6 bases, V lost 4 bases, and 8 bases had no gene match. Germline V CDR1 and CDR2: SEHNR, FQNEAQ (reference sequence).